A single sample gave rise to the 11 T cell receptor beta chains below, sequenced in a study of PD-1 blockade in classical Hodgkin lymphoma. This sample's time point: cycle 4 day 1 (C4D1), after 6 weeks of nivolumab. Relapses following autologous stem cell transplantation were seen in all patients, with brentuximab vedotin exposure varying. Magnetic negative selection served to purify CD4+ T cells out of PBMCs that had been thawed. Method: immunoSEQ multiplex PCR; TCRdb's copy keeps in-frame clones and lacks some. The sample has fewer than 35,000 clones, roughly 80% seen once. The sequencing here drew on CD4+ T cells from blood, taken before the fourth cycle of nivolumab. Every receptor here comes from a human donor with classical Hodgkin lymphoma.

The CDR3 DNA reads as TGTGCCACCAGCAGAGAAAGGGGAGCATGGGAAGCATACAGCAATCAGCCCCAGCATTTT. This translates into CATSRERGAWEAYSNQPQHF. This chain uses TRBV15 with TRBJ1-5; D may be TRBD1 (5 bases). Per germline, CDR1 LNHNV and CDR2 YYDKDF (reference sequence). Trimming took off 0 bases at V and 1 base at J, with 22 bases between the two ends. CDR3 length: 20 amino acids.

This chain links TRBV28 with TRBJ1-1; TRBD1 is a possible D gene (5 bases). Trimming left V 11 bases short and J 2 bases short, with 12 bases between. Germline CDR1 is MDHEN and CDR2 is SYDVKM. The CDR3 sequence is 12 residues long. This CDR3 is CAVPGANTEAFF. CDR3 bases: TGTGCCGTCCCCGGGGCTAACACTGAAGCTTTCTTT.

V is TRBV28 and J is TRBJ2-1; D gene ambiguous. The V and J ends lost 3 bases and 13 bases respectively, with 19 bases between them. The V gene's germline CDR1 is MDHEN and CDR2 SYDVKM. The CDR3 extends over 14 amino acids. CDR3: CASSFLGPLKTQFF. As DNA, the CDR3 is TGTGCCAGCAGTTTTCTCGGACCCTTGAAGACCCAGTTCTTC. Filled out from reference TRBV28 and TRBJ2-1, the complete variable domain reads DVKVTQSSRYLVKRTGEKVFLECVQDMDHENMFWYRQDPGLGLRLIYFSYDVKMKEKGDIPEGYSVSREKKERFSLILESASTNQTSMYLCASSFLGPLKTQFFGPGTRLTVL.

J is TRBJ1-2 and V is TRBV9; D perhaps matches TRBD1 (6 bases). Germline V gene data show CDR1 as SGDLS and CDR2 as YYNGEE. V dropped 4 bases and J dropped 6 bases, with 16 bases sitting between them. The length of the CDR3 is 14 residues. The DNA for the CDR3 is TGTGCCAGCAGCCCAACAGGGAACAACCATGGCTACACCTTC. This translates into CASSPTGNNHGYTF.

The CDR3 loop reads CAWSVLAGVPGETQYF. Here the CDR3 DNA reads TGTGCCTGGAGTGTATTAGCGGGGGTGCCGGGGGAGACCCAGTACTTC. The chain recombines TRBV30 with TRBJ2-5; 9 bases are a match to TRBD2. Germline V gives CDR1 GTSNPN, CDR2 SVGIG (reference sequence). J lost 5 bases, V lost 0 bases, and 10 bases had no gene match. This CDR3 region has 16 residues.

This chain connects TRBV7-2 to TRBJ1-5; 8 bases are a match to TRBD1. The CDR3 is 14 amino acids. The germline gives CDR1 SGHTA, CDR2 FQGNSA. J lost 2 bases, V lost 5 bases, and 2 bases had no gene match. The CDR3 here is CASSPDRGNQPQHF. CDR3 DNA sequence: TGTGCCAGCAGCCCGGACAGGGGCAATCAGCCCCAGCATTTT.

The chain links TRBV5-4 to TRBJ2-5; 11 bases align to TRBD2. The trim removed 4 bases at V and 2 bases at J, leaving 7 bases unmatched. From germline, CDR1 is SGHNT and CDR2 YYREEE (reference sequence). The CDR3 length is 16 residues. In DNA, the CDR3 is TGTGCCAGCAGCAAAAATCTAGCGGGGGGACAAGAGACCCAGTACTTC. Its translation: CASSKNLAGGQETQYF.

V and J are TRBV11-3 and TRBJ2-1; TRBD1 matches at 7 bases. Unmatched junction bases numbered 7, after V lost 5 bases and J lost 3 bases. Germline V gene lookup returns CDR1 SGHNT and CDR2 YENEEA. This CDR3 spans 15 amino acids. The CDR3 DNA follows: TGTGCCAGCAGCCCGAGGACAGGAGTCTACAATGAGCAGTTCTTC. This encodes CASSPRTGVYNEQFF. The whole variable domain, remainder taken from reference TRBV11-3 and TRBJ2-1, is EAGVVQSPRYKIIEKKQPVAFWCNPISGHNTLYWYLQNLGQGPELLIRYENEEAVDDSQLPKDRFSAERLKGVDSTLKIQPAELGDSAVYLCASSPRTGVYNEQFFGPGTRLTVL.

The CDR3 DNA reads TGTGCCAGCAGCTTAGCCGGGTGGCGTGGCTACACCTTC. Amino acids: CASSLAGWRGYTF. The chain has TRBV7-2 and TRBJ1-2, with D unclear. The V gene lost 0 bases and the J gene lost 7 bases, with 9 bases spanning the gap. The CDR3 covers 13 residues. Germline loops: CDR1 SGHTA, CDR2 FQGNSA.

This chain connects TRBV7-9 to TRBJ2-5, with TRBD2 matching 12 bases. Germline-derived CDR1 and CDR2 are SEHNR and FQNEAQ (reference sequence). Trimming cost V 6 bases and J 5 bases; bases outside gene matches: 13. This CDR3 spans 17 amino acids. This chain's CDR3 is CASRAKVASGGAETQYF. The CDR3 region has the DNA TGTGCCAGCAGAGCCAAAGTGGCTAGCGGGGGGGCGGAGACCCAGTACTTC.

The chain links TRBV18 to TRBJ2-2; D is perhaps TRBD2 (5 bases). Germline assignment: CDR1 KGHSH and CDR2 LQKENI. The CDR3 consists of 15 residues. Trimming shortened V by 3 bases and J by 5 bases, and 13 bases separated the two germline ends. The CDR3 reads CASSPGSEVTGELFF. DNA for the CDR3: TGTGCCAGCTCACCCGGGTCGGAGGTAACCGGGGAGCTGTTTTTT.